This TCR beta chain was sequenced during a study of monozygotic twins with inflammatory bowel disease. Overall study findings and caveats: There were differing immunosuppressive treatments, which may have added variability to patient repertoires. Healthy co-twins showed greater TCRbeta diversity (inverse Simpson) than IBD patients.

TCRdb reprocessed the 5' RACE reads, with one entry per CDR3 protein and no DNA. The table for this sample gives about 300,000 distinct CDR3 sequences. As for this clonotype: Its specificity is unknown.

The sequencing sample was made of blood. The TCR comes from a human donor with ulcerative colitis or Crohn's disease, or a healthy co-twin of an affected twin (not recorded which).

The chain's CDR3 is CASSPLIRGGFRTGANVLTF. This chain connects TRBV6-2 or TRBV6-3 to TRBJ2-6; the TCRdb call, TRBD1, lacks DNA for checking. Looked up from germline, CDR1 is MNHEY and CDR2 is SVGEGT. CDR3 length: 20 residues.